This TCR beta chain is from a study of T cells after yellow fever vaccination. TCRdb analysed the 5' RACE reads with MiXCR anew, one entry per CDR3 protein. The sample has roughly 400,000 distinct CDR3 sequences, around 20% seen once. This CDR3 is built from 14 residues. With 1 base removed from V and 8 bases from J, the gap between germline ends came to 11 bases. The germline V gene has CDR1 SGHTA and CDR2 FQGNSA. The starting material was PBMCs, obtained before the yellow fever booster vaccination. The chain links TRBV7-2 to TRBJ1-4, with D unresolved. The TCR sequence derives from a man between 18 and 35 years old who received the YFV17D yellow fever vaccine. CDR3 protein: CASSLDSSGEKLFF. In DNA, the CDR3 is TGTGCCAGCAGCTTAGACAGTAGTGGGGAAAAACTGTTTTTT.